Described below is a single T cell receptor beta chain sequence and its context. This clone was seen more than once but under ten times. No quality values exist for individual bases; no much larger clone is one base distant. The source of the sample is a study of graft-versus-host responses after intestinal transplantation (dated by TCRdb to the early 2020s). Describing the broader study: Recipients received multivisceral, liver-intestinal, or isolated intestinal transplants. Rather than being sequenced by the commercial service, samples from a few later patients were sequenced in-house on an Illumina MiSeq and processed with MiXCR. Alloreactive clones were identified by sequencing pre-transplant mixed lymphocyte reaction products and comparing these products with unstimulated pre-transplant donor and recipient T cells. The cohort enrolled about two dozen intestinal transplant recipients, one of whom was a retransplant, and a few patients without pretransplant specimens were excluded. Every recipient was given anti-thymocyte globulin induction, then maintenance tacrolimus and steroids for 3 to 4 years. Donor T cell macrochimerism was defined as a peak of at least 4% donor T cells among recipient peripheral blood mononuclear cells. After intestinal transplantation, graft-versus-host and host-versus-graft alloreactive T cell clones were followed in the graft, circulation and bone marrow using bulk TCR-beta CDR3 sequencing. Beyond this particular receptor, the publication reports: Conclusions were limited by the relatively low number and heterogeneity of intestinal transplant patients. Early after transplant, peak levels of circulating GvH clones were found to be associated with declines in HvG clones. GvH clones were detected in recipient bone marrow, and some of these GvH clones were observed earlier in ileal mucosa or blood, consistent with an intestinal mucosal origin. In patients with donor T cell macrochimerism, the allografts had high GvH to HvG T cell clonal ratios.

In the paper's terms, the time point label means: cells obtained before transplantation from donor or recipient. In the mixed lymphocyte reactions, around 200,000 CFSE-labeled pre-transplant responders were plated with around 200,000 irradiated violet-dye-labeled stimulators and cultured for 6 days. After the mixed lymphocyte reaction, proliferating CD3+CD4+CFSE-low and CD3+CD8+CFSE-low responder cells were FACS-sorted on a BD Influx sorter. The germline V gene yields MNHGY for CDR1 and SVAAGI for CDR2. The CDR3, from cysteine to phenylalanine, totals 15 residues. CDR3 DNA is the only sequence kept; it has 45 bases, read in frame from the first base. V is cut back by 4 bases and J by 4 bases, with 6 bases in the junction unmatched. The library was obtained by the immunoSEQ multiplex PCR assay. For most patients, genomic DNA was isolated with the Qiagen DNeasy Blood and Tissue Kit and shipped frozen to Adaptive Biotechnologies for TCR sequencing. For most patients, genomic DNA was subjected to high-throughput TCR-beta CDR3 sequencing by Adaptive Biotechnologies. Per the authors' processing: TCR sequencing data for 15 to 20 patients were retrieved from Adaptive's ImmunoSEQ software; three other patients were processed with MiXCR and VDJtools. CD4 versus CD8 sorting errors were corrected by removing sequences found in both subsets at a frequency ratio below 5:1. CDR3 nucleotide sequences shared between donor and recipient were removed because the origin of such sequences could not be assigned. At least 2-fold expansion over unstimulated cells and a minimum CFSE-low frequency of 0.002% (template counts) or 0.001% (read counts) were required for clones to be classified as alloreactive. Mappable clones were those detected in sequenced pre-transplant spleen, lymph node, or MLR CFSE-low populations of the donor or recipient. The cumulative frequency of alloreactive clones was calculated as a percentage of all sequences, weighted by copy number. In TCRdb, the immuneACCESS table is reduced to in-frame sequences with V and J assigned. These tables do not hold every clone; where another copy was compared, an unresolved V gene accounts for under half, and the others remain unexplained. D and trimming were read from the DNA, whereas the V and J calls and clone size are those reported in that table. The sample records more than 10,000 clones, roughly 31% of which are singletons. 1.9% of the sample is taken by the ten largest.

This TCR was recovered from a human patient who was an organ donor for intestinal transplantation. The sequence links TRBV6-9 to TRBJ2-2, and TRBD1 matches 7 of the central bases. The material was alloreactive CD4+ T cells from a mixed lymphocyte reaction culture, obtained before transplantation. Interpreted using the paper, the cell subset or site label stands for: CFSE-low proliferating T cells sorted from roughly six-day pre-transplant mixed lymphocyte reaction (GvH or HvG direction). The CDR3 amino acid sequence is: CASSFKGAGTGELFF. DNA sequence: TGTGCCAGCAGTTTCAAGGGGGCTGGCACCGGGGAGCTGTTTTTT.